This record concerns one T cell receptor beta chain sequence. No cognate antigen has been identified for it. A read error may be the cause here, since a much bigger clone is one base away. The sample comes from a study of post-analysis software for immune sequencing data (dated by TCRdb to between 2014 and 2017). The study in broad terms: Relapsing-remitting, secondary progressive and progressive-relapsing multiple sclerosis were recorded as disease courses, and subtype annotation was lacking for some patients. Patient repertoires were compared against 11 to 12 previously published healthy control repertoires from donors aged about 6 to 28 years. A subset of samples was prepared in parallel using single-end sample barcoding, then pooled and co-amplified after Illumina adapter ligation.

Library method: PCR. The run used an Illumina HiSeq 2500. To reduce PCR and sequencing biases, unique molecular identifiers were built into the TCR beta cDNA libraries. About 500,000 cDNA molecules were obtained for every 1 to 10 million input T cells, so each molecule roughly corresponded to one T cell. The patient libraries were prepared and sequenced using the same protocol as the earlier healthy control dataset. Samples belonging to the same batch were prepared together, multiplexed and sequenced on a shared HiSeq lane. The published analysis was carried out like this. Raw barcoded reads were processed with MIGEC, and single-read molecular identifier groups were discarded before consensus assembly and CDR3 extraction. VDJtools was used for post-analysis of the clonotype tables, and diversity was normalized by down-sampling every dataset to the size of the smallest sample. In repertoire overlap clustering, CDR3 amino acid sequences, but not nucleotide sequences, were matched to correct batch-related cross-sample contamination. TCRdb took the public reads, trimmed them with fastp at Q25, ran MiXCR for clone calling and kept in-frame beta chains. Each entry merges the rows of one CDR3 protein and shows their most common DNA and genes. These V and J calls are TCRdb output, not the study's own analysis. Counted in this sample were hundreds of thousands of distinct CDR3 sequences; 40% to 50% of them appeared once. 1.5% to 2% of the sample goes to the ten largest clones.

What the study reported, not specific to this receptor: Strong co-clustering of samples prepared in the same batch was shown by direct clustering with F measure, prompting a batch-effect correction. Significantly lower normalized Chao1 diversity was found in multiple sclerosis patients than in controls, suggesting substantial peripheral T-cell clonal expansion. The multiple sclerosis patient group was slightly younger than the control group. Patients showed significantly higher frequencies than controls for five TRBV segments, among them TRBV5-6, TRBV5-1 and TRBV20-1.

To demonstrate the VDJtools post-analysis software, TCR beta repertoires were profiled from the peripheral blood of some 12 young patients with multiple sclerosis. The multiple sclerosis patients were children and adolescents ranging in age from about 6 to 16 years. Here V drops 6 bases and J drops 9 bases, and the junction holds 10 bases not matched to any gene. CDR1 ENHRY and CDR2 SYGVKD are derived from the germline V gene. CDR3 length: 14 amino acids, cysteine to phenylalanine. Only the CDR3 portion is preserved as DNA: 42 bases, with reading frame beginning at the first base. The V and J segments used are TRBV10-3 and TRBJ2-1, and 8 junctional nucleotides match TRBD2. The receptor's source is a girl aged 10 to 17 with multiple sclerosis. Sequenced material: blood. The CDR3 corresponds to CAIREGRGGAEQFF. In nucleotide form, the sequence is TGTGCCATCAGGGAGGGCCGGGGGGGCGCTGAGCAGTTCTTC.